The 20 T cell receptor beta chains listed next were all sequenced from one sample in a study of shared clonotypes between healthy human individuals. The table came from immunoSEQ multiplex PCR; TCRdb's copy has only in-frame clones and leaves some out. The table lists 2 million to 2.5 million clones, 80% to 95% of them singletons. Sequencing input: naive CD4+ T cells from PBMCs. This sample's subset: CD45RA+ positively selected. These receptors all stem from a man between 18 and 29 years old in good health. Some clones in this sample may be carry-over from other donors' samples.

The V call is TRBV7-9, the J call TRBJ2-2; 7 bases line up with TRBD2. V shed 1 base, J shed 5 bases, and the junction held 16 bases outside the gene matches. The CDR3 spans 19 residues. Germline CDR1 SEHNR, CDR2 FQNEAQ (reference sequence). CDR3 in DNA: TGTGCCAGCAGCTTAGGGGCTAGCGGTAGCCCCGCGAGGACCGGGGAGCTGTTTTTT. This translates into CASSLGASGSPARTGELFF.

This chain uses TRBV5-4 with TRBJ1-2, with D possibly being TRBD1 (6 bases). From germline, CDR1 is SGHNT and CDR2 YYREEE (reference sequence). The CDR3 is 15 residues long. Between the trimmed V and J ends, which lost 3 bases and 2 bases, there was a span of 14 bases. CDR3 sequence: CASSSAQGYNYGYTF. The CDR3 nucleotides read TGTGCCAGCAGCTCGGCACAGGGCTACAACTATGGCTACACCTTC.

The chain is built from TRBV7-2 and TRBJ2-7; D not resolved. CDR3 length: 15 residues. V was shortened by 2 bases and J by 6 bases, with 17 bases between the two germline ends. In germline, CDR1 is SGHTA, CDR2 FQGNSA. In DNA form, the CDR3 reads TGTGCCAGCAGCTTATTTGAGGCCCAAGGTACCGAGCAGTACTTC. This sequence encodes CASSLFEAQGTEQYF.

This rearrangement joins TRBV7-2 to TRBJ2-1; TRBD2 matches 7 bases. This CDR3 spans 16 amino acids. Trimming at V came to 5 bases and at J to 5 bases, leaving 12 bases not matched to a gene. Germline lookup yields CDR1 SGHTA and CDR2 FQGNSA. The CDR3 reads CASSPPGLRGNNEQFF. CDR3 bases: TGTGCCAGCAGCCCACCGGGACTACGCGGTAACAATGAGCAGTTCTTC.

The rearrangement joins TRBV6-1 to TRBJ2-7; a possible D gene is TRBD2 (5 bases). Trimming shortened V by 5 bases and J by 4 bases, and 12 bases separated the two germline ends. This CDR3 contains 13 residues. CDR1 and CDR2 from the germline V gene are MNHNS and SASEGT. The CDR3 region is CASSPQPGYEQYF. The CDR3 DNA reads TGTGCCAGCAGTCCTCAACCGGGGTACGAGCAGTACTTC.

The gene calls are TRBV18 and TRBJ1-1; a possible D gene is TRBD1 (6 bases). The germline V gene encodes CDR1 KGHSH and CDR2 LQKENI. Trimming pared 0 bases from V and 1 base from J, leaving 12 bases between. The CDR3 extends over 16 amino acids. CDR3 sequence (DNA): TGTGCCAGCTCACCACCGGGGGCAGTGAGGAACACTGAAGCTTTCTTT. Translation gives CASSPPGAVRNTEAFF.

The chain couples TRBV29-1 to TRBJ2-3; TRBD2 agrees at 8 bases. The CDR3 totals 17 residues. Germline CDR1 and CDR2: SQVTM and ANQGSEA. V shed 0 bases, J shed 2 bases, and the junction held 10 bases outside the gene matches. DNA for the CDR3: TGCAGCGTTGAAGATCAAAGTCTAGCGGGCCTCACAGATACGCAGTATTTT. Amino acids: CSVEDQSLAGLTDTQYF.

The rearrangement links TRBV27 to TRBJ2-7, with 7 bases lining up with TRBD1. The germline V gene has CDR1 MNHEY and CDR2 SMNVEV (reference sequence). This CDR3 is built from 14 residues. Trimming at V came to 5 bases and at J to 9 bases, leaving 13 bases not matched to a gene. DNA for the CDR3: TGTGCCAGCAGTCGAGCCGGGACAGCGAGTTGGCAGTACTTC. Protein product: CASSRAGTASWQYF.

The genes are TRBV27 and TRBJ1-2; a weak D match, TRBD1 (6 bases). The CDR3 covers 13 residues. The V gene's germline CDR1 is MNHEY and CDR2 SMNVEV (reference sequence). Trimming took 6 bases from V and 4 from J, leaving 12 bases between them. The CDR3 sequence: CASSRGTIYGYTF. DNA of the CDR3: TGTGCCAGCAGCCGGGGGACAATCTATGGCTACACCTTC.

The chain is built from TRBV7-2 and TRBJ1-1; D not certain. The CDR3 contains 14 residues. The germline gives CDR1 SGHTA, CDR2 FQGNSA. The germline V and J ends were trimmed by 5 bases and 0 bases, with 10 bases remaining between them. This CDR3 reads CASSLFALNTEAFF. As DNA, the CDR3 is TGTGCCAGCAGCCTGTTCGCCTTGAACACTGAAGCTTTCTTT.

This clone was recorded a few times. The rearrangement uses TRBV11-2 and TRBJ1-1; no clear D gene. Germline CDR1 SGHAT, CDR2 FQNNGV. This CDR3 has 14 residues. The V end was cut by 3 bases, the J end by 3 bases, with 11 bases between. The CDR3 protein is CASSFQDSDTEAFF. For the CDR3, the DNA is TGTGCCAGCAGCTTCCAGGACTCTGACACTGAAGCTTTCTTT.

For this clone: The same CDR3 arises from other DNA sequences in this sample as well. V and J are TRBV5-1 and TRBJ1-1; 7 positions agree with TRBD1. Germline V lookup: CDR1 SGHRS, CDR2 YFSETQ. J lost 4 bases, V lost 3 bases, and 6 bases had no gene match. This CDR3 is built from 14 residues. Written as DNA, the CDR3 is TGCGCCAGCAGCTCCGGGACAGTAGGCACTGAAGCTTTCTTT. It translates to CASSSGTVGTEAFF.

V usage is TRBV4-1 and J usage is TRBJ1-5, with a tentative D call TRBD1 (5 bases). The CDR3 extends over 14 amino acids. V was cut by 1 base and J by 9 bases, with 13 bases left in between. Germline assignment: CDR1 MGHRA and CDR2 YSYEKL. CDR3 DNA sequence: TGCGCCAGCAGCCAAGCACAGGCTGCTCGGCCCCAGCATTTT. Encoded protein: CASSQAQAARPQHF.

V usage is TRBV4-2 and J usage is TRBJ2-5, with D uncertain. The CDR3 runs 15 residues. V was clipped by 1 base and J by 3 bases, with 12 bases between them. Germline CDR1 is LGHNA and CDR2 is YNFKEQ. The CDR3 coding sequence is TGTGCCAGCAGCCAAGGCCTAGTTTTGGAAGAGACCCAGTACTTC. Translated: CASSQGLVLEETQYF.

V is TRBV5-1 and J is TRBJ1-1, with D possibly being TRBD1 (5 bases). V lost 4 bases, J lost 0 bases, and 13 bases lay in between. Germline V gene sequence: CDR1 SGHRS, CDR2 YFSETQ. CDR3 length: 15 residues. DNA of the CDR3: TGCGCCAGCAGCCCGGGGACGGAGATGAACACTGAAGCTTTCTTT. Its protein product is CASSPGTEMNTEAFF.

The rearrangement uses TRBV28 and TRBJ1-5, with D possibly being TRBD1 (5 bases). The ends were cut back, 3 bases at V and 6 bases at J, with 15 bases in the middle. The CDR3 has 15 amino acids. CDR1 and CDR2 from the germline V gene are MDHEN and SYDVKM. The CDR3 here is CASSFRQGVGQPQHF. CDR3 sequence (DNA): TGTGCCAGCAGTTTCCGACAAGGGGTCGGTCAGCCCCAGCATTTT.

Written as DNA, the CDR3 is TGTGCCAGTAGACTAACAGGGGGTTCAGGCAATCAGCCCCAGCATTTT. Translated, it gives CASRLTGGSGNQPQHF. The chain links TRBV19 to TRBJ1-5, with 8 bases aligning to TRBD1. J lost 2 bases, V lost 6 bases, and 9 bases had no gene match. There are 16 residues in the CDR3. Germline CDR1 and CDR2: LNHDA and SQIVND (reference sequence). The whole variable domain, filled in from reference TRBV19 and TRBJ1-5, reads DGGITQSPKYLFRKEGQNVTLSCEQNLNHDAMYWYRQDPGQGLRLIYYSQIVNDFQKGDIAEGYSVSREKKESFPLTVTSAQKNPTAFYLCASRLTGGSGNQPQHFGDGTRLSIL.

This clone was counted a single time. V is TRBV18 and J is TRBJ2-7, with 7 bases identical to TRBD2. This CDR3 spans 16 amino acids. Germline V gene lookup returns CDR1 KGHSH and CDR2 LQKENI. J lost 1 base, V lost 3 bases, and 9 bases had no gene match. CDR3 nucleotide sequence: TGTGCCAGCTCACCCGCCCTTGGCGGGAGATCCTACGAGCAGTACTTC. Its translation: CASSPALGGRSYEQYF. The variable domain in full, completed from reference TRBV18 and TRBJ2-7, reads NAGVMQNPRHLVRRRGQEARLRCSPMKGHSHVYWYRQLPEEGLKFMVYLQKENIIDESGMPKERFSAEFPKEGPSILRIQQVVRGDSAAYFCASSPALGGRSYEQYFGPGTRLTVT.

The V gene is TRBV5-4, the J gene TRBJ2-2; possibly TRBD2 for D (5 bases). This CDR3 comprises 16 residues. V was shortened by 2 bases and J by 3 bases, with 14 bases between the two germline ends. The germline gives CDR1 SGHNT, CDR2 YYREEE (reference sequence). DNA for the CDR3: TGTGCCAGCAGCTTTGGAGAGGGCCCGTACACCGGGGAGCTGTTTTTT. This codes for CASSFGEGPYTGELFF.

The chain employs TRBV7-9 and TRBJ1-2, with D possibly being TRBD1 (6 bases). The V gene lost 4 bases and the J gene lost 6 bases, with 12 bases spanning the gap. Germline values: CDR1 SEHNR, CDR2 FQNEAQ (reference sequence). The CDR3 loop spans 13 amino acids. The CDR3 region is CASSSAGADGYTF. The CDR3 nucleotides read TGTGCCAGCAGCTCCGCAGGGGCCGATGGCTACACCTTC.